A selection of T cell receptor beta chains follows, all from one sample in a study of Graves' ophthalmopathy and Graves' hyperthyroidism. TCRdb re-called the multiplex PCR reads through MiXCR, storing one row per CDR3 protein. The sample yields 300,000 to 350,000 distinct CDR3 sequences, 15% to 20% seen once. The sequenced sample consisted of peripheral blood. The source of these receptors is an adult man with Graves' ophthalmopathy. Both conserved end residues are part of each CDR3. Fields, in order: V gene, clone size, D gene, J gene, CDR3 DNA, CDR3 protein. The D gene is left open where the match is weak. Clone size is given for some rows only: seen once, a few or many times, or a class if the clone is expanded.

TRBV6-2/TRBV6-3	many	.	TRBJ2-5	TGTGCCAGCAACCATGCTATCCAAGAGACCCAGTACTTC	CASNHAIQETQYF
TRBV11-2	many	.	TRBJ2-2	TGTGCCAGCAGCGTGGCCAGGTACACCGGGGAGCTGTTTTTT	CASSVARYTGELFF
TRBV6-5	many	.	TRBJ2-7	TGTGCCAGCAGTTACTCCGACATATCCTACGAGCAGTACTTC	CASSYSDISYEQYF
TRBV6-1	many	.	TRBJ2-7	TGTGCCAGCAGTGCGACAGCTACCCTCTACGAGCAGTACTTC	CASSATATLYEQYF
TRBV19	.	.	TRBJ2-7	TGTGCCAGTAGTATAGCGGGCAGCCCATACGAGCAGTACTTC	CASSIAGSPYEQYF
TRBV10-3	many	TRBD2	TRBJ2-5	TGTGCCATCAGTGGGGTTGCGGGACTAGCATCTCTGGAGACCCAGTACTTC	CAISGVAGLASLETQYF
TRBV12-3/TRBV12-4	many	.	TRBJ2-2	TGTGCCAGCAAACGCTCCCTTGGGGGGAACACCGGGGAGCTGTTTTTT	CASKRSLGGNTGELFF
TRBV6-1	many	.	TRBJ1-1	TGTGCCAGCAGTGTTTTCGGATGCGCTTTCTTT	CASSVFGCAFF
TRBV9	few	TRBD1	TRBJ1-2	TGTGCCAGCAGCGTCGGGACAGCTACTACCCATGGCTACACCTTC	CASSVGTATTHGYTF
TRBV7-2	many	TRBD1	TRBJ1-1	TGTGCCAGCAGCCTCGCGACAGGGAAAGAGGACACTGAAGCTTTCTTT	CASSLATGKEDTEAFF
TRBV18	many	.	TRBJ2-7	TGTGCCAGCTCACCACGCTTTAATTACGAGCAGTACTTC	CASSPRFNYEQYF
TRBV20-1	.	.	TRBJ1-6	TGCAGTGCTACCCCAGTCTTCGGTGGAGGGAATTCACCCCTCCACTTT	CSATPVFGGGNSPLHF
TRBV3-1	many	.	TRBJ1-6	TGTGCCAGCAGCCAATTCCCCCAATCTGGGATCAATTCACCCCTCCACTTT	CASSQFPQSGINSPLHF
TRBV29-1	many	.	TRBJ1-2	TGCAGCGGCCTTGAGGAAAATGGCTACACCTTC	CSGLEENGYTF
TRBV4-2	many	TRBD2	TRBJ2-7	TGTGCCAGCAGCCAAACTAGCGGGGGGGTGTACGAGCAGTACTTC	CASSQTSGGVYEQYF
TRBV11-2	many	TRBD1	TRBJ1-2	TGTGCCAGCAGTCCACGTACGTTCCGGGACAGAGACTATGGCTACACCTTC	CASSPRTFRDRDYGYTF
TRBV6-1	many	TRBD1	TRBJ1-2	TGTGCCAGCAGTACAGACAGGGTTCTAACCGGCTACACCTTC	CASSTDRVLTGYTF
TRBV25-1	many	.	TRBJ2-2	TGTGCCAGCAGTATCGATAGCTACACCGGGGAGCTGTTTTTT	CASSIDSYTGELFF
TRBV5-1	many	TRBD2	TRBJ2-5	TGCGCCAGCAGCGACGGACTAGCGGAGACCCAGTACTTC	CASSDGLAETQYF
TRBV7-9	many	TRBD2	TRBJ2-5	TGTGCCAGCAGCCGGGGGACTAGCGGGAGTTTTGAGACCCAGTACTTC	CASSRGTSGSFETQYF
TRBV24-1	.	TRBD1	TRBJ2-5	TGTGCCACCAGTGACCCGGGCCGACGGGACAGGATAGAGACCCAGTACTTC	CATSDPGRRDRIETQYF
TRBV4-3	many	TRBD2	TRBJ2-7	TGCGCCAGCAGCCAAGATTTTCCTAGCGGGACCTACGAGCAGTACTTC	CASSQDFPSGTYEQYF
TRBV27	many	.	TRBJ1-3	TGTGCCAGCAGTTTTAGACAGAAGTTAGGTGGAAACACCATATATTTT	CASSFRQKLGGNTIYF
TRBV6-4	.	TRBD2	TRBJ2-5	TGTGCCAGCAGTCCACTGGGACTAGGGAGGCAAGAGACCCAGTACTTC	CASSPLGLGRQETQYF
TRBV11-2	many	TRBD2	TRBJ2-2	TGTGCCAGCAGCATTGGACTAGCGGGAGTTAAGTACACCGGGGAGCTGTTTTTT	CASSIGLAGVKYTGELFF
TRBV7-6	many	.	TRBJ1-1	TGTGCCAGCAGCTACAGGCCCCACACTGAAGCTTTCTTT	CASSYRPHTEAFF
TRBV28	many	.	TRBJ2-4	TGTGCCAGCAGTTTACACAAATTAGCCAAAAACATTCAGTACTTC	CASSLHKLAKNIQYF